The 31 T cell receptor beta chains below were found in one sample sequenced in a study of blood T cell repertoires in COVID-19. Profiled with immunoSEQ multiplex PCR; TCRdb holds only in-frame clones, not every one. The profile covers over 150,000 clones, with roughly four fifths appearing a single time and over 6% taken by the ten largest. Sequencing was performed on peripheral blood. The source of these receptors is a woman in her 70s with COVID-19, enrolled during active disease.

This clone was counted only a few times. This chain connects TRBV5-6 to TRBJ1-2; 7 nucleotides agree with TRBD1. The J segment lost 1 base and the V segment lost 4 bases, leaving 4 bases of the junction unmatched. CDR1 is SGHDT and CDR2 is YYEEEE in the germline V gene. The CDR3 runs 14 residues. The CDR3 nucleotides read TGTGCCAGCAGCCCCGGACAGGTTAACTATGGCTACACCTTC. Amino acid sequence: CASSPGQVNYGYTF.

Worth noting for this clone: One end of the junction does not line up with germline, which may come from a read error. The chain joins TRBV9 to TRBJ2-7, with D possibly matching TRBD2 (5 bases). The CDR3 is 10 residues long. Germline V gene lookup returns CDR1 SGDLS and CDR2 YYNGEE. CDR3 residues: CASSQWRSFF. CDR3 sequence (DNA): TGTGCCAGCAGCCAGTGGAGGTCGTTTTTC.

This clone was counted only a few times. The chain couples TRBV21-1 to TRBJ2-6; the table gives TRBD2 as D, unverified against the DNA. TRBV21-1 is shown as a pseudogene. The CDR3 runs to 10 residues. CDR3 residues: CASSSRVLTF. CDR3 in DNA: TGTGCCAGCAGCTCCCGTGTCCTGACTTTC.

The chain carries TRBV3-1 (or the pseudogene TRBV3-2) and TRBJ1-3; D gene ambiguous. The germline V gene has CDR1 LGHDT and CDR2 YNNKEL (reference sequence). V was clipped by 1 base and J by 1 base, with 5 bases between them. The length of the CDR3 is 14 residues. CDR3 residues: CASSQALSGNTIYF. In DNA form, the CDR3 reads TGTGCCAGCAGCCAAGCCCTATCTGGAAACACCATATATTTT.

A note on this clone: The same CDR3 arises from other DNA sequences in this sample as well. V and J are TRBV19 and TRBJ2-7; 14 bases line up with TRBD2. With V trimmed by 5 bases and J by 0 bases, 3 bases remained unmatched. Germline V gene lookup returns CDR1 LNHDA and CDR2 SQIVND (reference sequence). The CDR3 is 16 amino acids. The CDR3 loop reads CASSAGTSGSSYEQYF. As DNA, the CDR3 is TGTGCCAGTAGTGCCGGGACTAGCGGGAGCTCCTACGAGCAGTACTTC.

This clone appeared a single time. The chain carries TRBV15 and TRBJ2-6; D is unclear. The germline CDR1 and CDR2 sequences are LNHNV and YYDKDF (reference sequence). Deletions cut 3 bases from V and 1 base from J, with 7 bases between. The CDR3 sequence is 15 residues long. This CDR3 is CATSRGTSGANVLTF. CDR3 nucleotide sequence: TGTGCCACCAGCAGGGGCACATCTGGGGCCAACGTCCTGACTTTC.

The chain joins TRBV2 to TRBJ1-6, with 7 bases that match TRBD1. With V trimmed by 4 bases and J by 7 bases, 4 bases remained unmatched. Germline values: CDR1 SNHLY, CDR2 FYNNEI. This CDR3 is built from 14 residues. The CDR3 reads CASSGQGMNSPLHF. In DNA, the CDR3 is TGTGCCAGCAGTGGACAGGGTATGAATTCACCCCTCCACTTT.

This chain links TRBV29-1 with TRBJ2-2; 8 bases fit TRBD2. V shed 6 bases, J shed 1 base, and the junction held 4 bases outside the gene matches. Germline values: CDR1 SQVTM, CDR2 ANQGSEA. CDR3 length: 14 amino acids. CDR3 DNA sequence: TGCAGCGTGGGGCGGGGGGTGAACACCGGGGAGCTGTTTTTT. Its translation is CSVGRGVNTGELFF.

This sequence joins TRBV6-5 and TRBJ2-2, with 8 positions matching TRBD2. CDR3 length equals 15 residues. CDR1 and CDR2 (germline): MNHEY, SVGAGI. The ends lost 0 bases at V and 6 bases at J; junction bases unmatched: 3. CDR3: CASSYSTGGPGELFF. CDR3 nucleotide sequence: TGTGCCAGCAGTTACTCGACGGGGGGGCCCGGGGAGCTGTTTTTT.

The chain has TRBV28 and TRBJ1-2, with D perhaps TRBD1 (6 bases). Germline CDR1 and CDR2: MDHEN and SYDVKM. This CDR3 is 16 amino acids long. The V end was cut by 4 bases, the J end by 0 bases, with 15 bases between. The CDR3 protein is CASSSPDRITNYGYTF. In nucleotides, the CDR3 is TGTGCCAGCAGTTCCCCCGACAGGATAACTAACTATGGCTACACCTTC.

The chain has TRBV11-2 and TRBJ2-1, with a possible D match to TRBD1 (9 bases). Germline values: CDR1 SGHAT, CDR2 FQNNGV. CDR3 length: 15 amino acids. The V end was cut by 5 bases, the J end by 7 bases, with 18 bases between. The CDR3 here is CASSREGQGPNEQFF. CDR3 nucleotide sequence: TGTGCCAGCAGCCGGGAGGGACAGGGTCCAAATGAGCAGTTCTTC.

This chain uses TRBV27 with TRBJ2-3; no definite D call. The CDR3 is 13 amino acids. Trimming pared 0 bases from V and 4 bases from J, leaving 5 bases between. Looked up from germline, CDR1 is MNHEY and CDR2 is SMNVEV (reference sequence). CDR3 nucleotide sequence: TGTGCCAGCAGTTTATCGCGGCCAGATACGCAGTATTTT. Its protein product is CASSLSRPDTQYF.

CDR3 sequence: CATSDLRLAKDGNTGELFF. The CDR3 bases are TGTGCCACCAGTGATTTGCGACTAGCGAAAGACGGGAACACCGGGGAGCTGTTTTTT. This chain joins TRBV24-1 and TRBJ2-2; 8 bases line up with TRBD2. V dropped 0 bases and J dropped 1; count of bases not matched to a gene: 9. The CDR3 contains 19 residues. Germline CDR1 reads KGHDR; CDR2 reads SFDVKD.

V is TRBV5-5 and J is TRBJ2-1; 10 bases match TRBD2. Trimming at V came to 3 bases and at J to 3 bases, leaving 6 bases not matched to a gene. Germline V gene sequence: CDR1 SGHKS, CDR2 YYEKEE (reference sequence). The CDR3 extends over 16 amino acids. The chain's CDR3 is CASSSVSGRNYNEQFF. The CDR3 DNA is TGTGCCAGCAGCTCCGTTAGCGGGAGGAACTACAATGAGCAGTTCTTC.

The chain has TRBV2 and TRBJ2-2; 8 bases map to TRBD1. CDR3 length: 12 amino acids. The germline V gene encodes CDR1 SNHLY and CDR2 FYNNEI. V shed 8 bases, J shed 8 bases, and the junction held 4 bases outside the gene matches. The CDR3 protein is CASQGARGELFF. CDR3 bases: TGTGCCAGCCAGGGGGCGAGGGGGGAGCTGTTTTTT.

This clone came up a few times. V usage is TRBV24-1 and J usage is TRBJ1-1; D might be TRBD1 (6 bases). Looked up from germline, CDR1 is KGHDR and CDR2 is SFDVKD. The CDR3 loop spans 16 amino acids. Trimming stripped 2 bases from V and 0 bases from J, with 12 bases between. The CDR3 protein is CATSDSTDSLNTEAFF. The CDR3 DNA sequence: TGTGCCACCAGTGATTCCACGGACAGCCTGAACACTGAAGCTTTCTTT.

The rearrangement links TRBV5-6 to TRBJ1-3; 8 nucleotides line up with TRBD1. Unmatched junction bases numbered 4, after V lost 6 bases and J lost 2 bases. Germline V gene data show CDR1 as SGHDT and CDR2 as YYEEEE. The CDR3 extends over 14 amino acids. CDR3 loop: CASTDRGTGNTIYF. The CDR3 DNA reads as TGTGCCAGCACCGACAGGGGAACTGGAAACACCATATATTTT.

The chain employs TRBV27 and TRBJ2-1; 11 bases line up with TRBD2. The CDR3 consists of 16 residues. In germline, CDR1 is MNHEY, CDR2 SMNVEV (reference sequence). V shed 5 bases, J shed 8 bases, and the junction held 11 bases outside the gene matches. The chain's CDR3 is CASSPRTSGRIHEQFF. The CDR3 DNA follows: TGTGCCAGCAGTCCACGTACTAGCGGGAGAATCCATGAGCAGTTCTTC.

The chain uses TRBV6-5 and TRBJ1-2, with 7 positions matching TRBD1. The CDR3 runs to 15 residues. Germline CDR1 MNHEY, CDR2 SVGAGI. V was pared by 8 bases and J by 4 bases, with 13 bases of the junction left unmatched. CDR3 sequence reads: CASAQTRQGTYGYTF. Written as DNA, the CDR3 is TGTGCCAGCGCCCAAACCCGACAGGGTACCTATGGCTACACCTTC.

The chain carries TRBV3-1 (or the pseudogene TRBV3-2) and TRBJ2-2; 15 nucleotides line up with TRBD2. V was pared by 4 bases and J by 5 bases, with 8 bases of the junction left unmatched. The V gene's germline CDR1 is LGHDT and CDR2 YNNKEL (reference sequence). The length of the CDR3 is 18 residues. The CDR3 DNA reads TGTGCCAGCAGCCCAGGACTAGCGGGAGGGCCTAGGACCGGGGAGCTGTTTTTT. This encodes CASSPGLAGGPRTGELFF.

CDR3 in amino acids: CASSLRGSTDTQYF. For the CDR3, the DNA is TGTGCCAGCAGCTTGCGAGGAAGCACAGATACGCAGTATTTT. J is TRBJ2-3 and V is TRBV5-5; D remains ambiguous. CDR1 is SGHKS and CDR2 is YYEKEE in the germline V gene (reference sequence). The CDR3 has 14 amino acids. V dropped 1 base and J dropped 0 bases, with 6 bases sitting between them.

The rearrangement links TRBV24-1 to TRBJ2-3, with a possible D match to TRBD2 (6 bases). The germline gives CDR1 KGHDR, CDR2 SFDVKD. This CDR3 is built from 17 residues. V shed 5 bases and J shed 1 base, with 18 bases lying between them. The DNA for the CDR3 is TGTGCCACCAGTGTGGGAAAGGGCGGGAAGGGCACAGATACGCAGTATTTT. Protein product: CATSVGKGGKGTDTQYF.

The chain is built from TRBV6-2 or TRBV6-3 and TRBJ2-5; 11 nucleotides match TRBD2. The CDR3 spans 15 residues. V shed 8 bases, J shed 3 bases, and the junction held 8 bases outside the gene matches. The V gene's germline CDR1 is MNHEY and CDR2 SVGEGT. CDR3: CASGLEGLAEETQYF. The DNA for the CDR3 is TGTGCCAGCGGCCTCGAGGGACTAGCGGAAGAGACCCAGTACTTC.

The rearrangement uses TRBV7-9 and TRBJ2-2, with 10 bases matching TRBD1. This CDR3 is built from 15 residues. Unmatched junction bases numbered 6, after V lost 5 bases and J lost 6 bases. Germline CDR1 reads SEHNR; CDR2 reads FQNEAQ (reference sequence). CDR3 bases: TGTGCCAGCAGCGCTGGACAGGGGGTCGCCGGGGAGCTGTTTTTT. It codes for CASSAGQGVAGELFF.

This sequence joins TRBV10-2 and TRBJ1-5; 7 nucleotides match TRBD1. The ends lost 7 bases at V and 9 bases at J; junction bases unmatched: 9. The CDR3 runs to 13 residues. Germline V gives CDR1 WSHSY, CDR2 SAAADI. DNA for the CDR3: TGCGCCAGCATGGGGCAGGGGGAAGGGCCCCAGCATTTT. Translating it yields CASMGQGEGPQHF.

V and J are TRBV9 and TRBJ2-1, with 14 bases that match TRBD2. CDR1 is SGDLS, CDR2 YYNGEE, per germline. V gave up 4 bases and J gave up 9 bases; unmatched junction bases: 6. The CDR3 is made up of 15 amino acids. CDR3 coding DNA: TGTGCCAGCAGCCCTCGCGGGACTAGCGGGGGTGAGCAGTTCTTC. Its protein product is CASSPRGTSGGEQFF.

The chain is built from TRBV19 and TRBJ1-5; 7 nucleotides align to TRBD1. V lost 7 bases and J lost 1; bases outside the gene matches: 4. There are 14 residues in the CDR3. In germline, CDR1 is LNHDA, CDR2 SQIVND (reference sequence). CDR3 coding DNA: TGTGCCAGTACCCTCAGGGGGAGCAATCAGCCCCAGCATTTT. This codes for CASTLRGSNQPQHF.

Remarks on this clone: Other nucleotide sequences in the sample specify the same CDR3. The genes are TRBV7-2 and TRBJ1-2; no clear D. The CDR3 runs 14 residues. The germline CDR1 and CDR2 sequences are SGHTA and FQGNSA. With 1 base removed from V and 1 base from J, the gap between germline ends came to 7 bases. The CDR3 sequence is CASSLEAVNYGYTF. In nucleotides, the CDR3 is TGTGCCAGCAGCTTAGAGGCGGTTAACTATGGCTACACCTTC.

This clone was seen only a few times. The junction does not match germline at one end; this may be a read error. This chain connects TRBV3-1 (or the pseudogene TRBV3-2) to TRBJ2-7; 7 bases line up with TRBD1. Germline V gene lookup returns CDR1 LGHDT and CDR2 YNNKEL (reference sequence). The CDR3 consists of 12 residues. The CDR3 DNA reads TGTGCCAGCAGCCTGGGCGAGGGGGCGTCGAACTTC. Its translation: CASSLGEGASNF.

CDR3 region: CASSDLGGGEKLFF. CDR3 sequence (DNA): TGTGCCAGCAGCGACCTAGGGGGTGGTGAAAAACTGTTTTTT. The J gene is TRBJ1-4, the V gene TRBV7-9; possibly TRBD1 for D (6 bases). This CDR3 spans 14 amino acids. In germline, CDR1 is SEHNR, CDR2 FQNEAQ (reference sequence). Trimming cost V 5 bases and J 7 bases, with 14 bases left between them.

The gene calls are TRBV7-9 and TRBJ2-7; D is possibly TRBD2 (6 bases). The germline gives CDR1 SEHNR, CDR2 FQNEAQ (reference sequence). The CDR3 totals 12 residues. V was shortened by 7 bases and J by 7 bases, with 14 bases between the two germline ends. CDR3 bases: TGTGCCAGCACCTCCCGGGAGAATGAGCAGTACTTC. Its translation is CASTSRENEQYF.